One sample yielded the 15 T cell receptor beta chains listed below, sequenced in a study of blood T cell repertoires in COVID-19. Sequencing used immunoSEQ multiplex PCR; TCRdb keeps in-frame clones, though not all of them. The profile shows 150,000 to 160,000 clones, 75% to 80% of them singletons. The sample was peripheral blood. All receptors derive from a man aged 80 or over with acute or convalescent COVID-19.

The gene calls are TRBV5-8 and TRBJ2-1; 7 nucleotides line up with TRBD1. From germline, CDR1 is SGHTS and CDR2 YDEGEE. After removal of 6 bases from V and 1 base from J, the junction contained 7 bases not matched to a gene. The CDR3 has 15 amino acids. CDR3: CASTTGQASYNEQFF. CDR3 in DNA: TGTGCCAGCACCACCGGACAGGCGTCCTACAATGAGCAGTTCTTC.

This clone has a single count. This sequence joins TRBV6-1 and TRBJ1-4; 8 nucleotides match TRBD1. V trimming: 1 base; J trimming: 8 bases; junction bases outside the gene matches: 3. The CDR3 has 14 residues. From germline, CDR1 is MNHNS and CDR2 SASEGT. The CDR3 is CASSEGQGREKLFF. The DNA of the CDR3 is TGTGCCAGCAGTGAAGGACAGGGGAGAGAAAAACTGTTTTTT.

CDR3 DNA: TGTGCCAGCAGCCCCGGGAGGACCGGGGAGCTGTTTTTT. Translated, it gives CASSPGRTGELFF. This chain connects TRBV3-1 (or the pseudogene TRBV3-2) to TRBJ2-2; 7 positions agree with TRBD2. The CDR3 runs 13 residues. The V and J ends lost 4 bases and 5 bases, in that order; junction bases with no gene match: 1. Germline V gene data show CDR1 as LGHDT and CDR2 as YNNKEL (reference sequence).

This chain links TRBV5-5 with TRBJ2-7; no definite D call. This CDR3 is built from 16 residues. Germline loops: CDR1 SGHKS, CDR2 YYEKEE (reference sequence). V shed 1 base and J shed 1 base, with 15 bases lying between them. CDR3 coding DNA: TGTGCCAGCAGCTTGTCCCTCTTGGCACAGTCCTACGAGCAGTACGTC. It specifies CASSLSLLAQSYEQYV.

The chain is built from TRBV4-1 and TRBJ2-1; 7 bases line up with TRBD1. The V and J ends lost 2 bases and 0 bases, in that order; junction bases with no gene match: 1. The CDR3 length is 15 residues. Germline V CDR1 and CDR2: MGHRA, YSYEKL. The CDR3 DNA is TGCGCCAGCAGCCAAACAGGGGCCTCCTACAATGAGCAGTTCTTC. This translates into CASSQTGASYNEQFF.

The count of this clone is one. The CDR3, as DNA: TGCAGTGCTAGTGATCAACTAGCGGGGGGGCGCAGTGAGTTCTTC. Its translation is CSASDQLAGGRSEFF. The chain recombines TRBV20-1 with TRBJ2-1; 13 bases match TRBD2. This CDR3 contains 15 residues. From germline, CDR1 is DFQATT and CDR2 SNEGSKA (reference sequence). V dropped 3 bases and J dropped 14; count of bases not matched to a gene: 13.

The rearrangement links TRBV9 to TRBJ2-5; D gene uncertain. The germline V gene encodes CDR1 SGDLS and CDR2 YYNGEE. This CDR3 is 15 amino acids long. The ends were cut back, 0 bases at V and 4 bases at J, with 13 bases in the middle. The DNA of the CDR3 is TGTGCCAGCAGCGTAGGCCCCATGCCCGGAGAGACCCAGTACTTC. This encodes CASSVGPMPGETQYF.

The sample holds one count of this clone. The chain recombines TRBV10-1 with TRBJ1-5, with D maybe TRBD1 (6 bases). CDR1 WNHNN and CDR2 SYGVQD come from the germline V gene (reference sequence). CDR3 length: 12 residues. V lost 3 bases to trimming and J lost 7 bases, with 7 bases between them. CDR3 sequence reads: CASSEGTQPQHF. In DNA, the CDR3 is TGCGCCAGCAGTGAAGGGACACAGCCCCAGCATTTT.

V usage is TRBV15 and J usage is TRBJ1-2; 7 bases fit TRBD1. This CDR3 has 14 amino acids. Germline V gives CDR1 LNHNV, CDR2 YYDKDF (reference sequence). With V trimmed by 4 bases and J by 4 bases, 6 bases remained unmatched. The CDR3 sequence is CATSNQGEIYGYTF. In nucleotides, the CDR3 is TGTGCCACCAGCAATCAGGGGGAAATCTATGGCTACACCTTC.

The chain couples TRBV18 to TRBJ2-7; D unresolved. Trimming removed 3 bases at V and 4 bases at J, with 13 bases between. Germline V gives CDR1 KGHSH, CDR2 LQKENI. The CDR3 consists of 14 residues. This chain's CDR3 is CASSPTLDSYEQYV. The CDR3, as DNA: TGTGCCAGCTCACCCACCCTAGACTCTTACGAGCAGTACGTC.

This clone was observed a few times. V usage is TRBV6-6 and J usage is TRBJ2-2; 7 bases align to TRBD2. V trimming: 7 bases; J trimming: 4 bases; junction bases outside the gene matches: 3. Germline lookup yields CDR1 MNHNY and CDR2 SVGAGI (reference sequence). CDR3 length: 13 amino acids. The CDR3 region has the DNA TGTGCCAGCACCTGGACTAGCACCGGGGAGCTGTTTTTT. Protein product: CASTWTSTGELFF.

This chain joins TRBV3-1 (or the pseudogene TRBV3-2) and TRBJ2-2, with 9 positions matching TRBD2. The V gene end was trimmed by 7 bases and the J gene end by 7 bases; junction bases not matched to a gene: 13. The CDR3 length is 16 residues. Germline CDR1 and CDR2: LGHDT and YNNKEL (reference sequence). The DNA for the CDR3 is TGTGCCAGCACCCCGAAGAGATCTAGCGGGGTCGGGGAGCTGTTTTTT. This sequence encodes CASTPKRSSGVGELFF.

J is TRBJ1-2 and V is TRBV5-1; possible D gene TRBD1, 5 bases. V was trimmed by 0 bases and J by 5 bases, leaving 14 bases between them. CDR3 size: 15 residues. The germline gives CDR1 SGHRS, CDR2 YFSETQ. CDR3 in amino acids: CASSLAGTLKYGYTF. CDR3 bases: TGCGCCAGCAGCTTGGCCGGGACTCTGAAGTATGGCTACACCTTC. Using reference TRBV5-1 and TRBJ1-2 for the parts outside the CDR3, the full variable domain is KAGVTQTPRYLIKTRGQQVTLSCSPISGHRSVSWYQQTPGQGLQFLFEYFSETQRNKGNFPGRFSGRQFSNSRSEMNVSTLELGDSALYLCASSLAGTLKYGYTFGSGTRLTVV.

J is TRBJ1-5 and V is TRBV6-5; 7 bases agree with TRBD1. The J segment lost 6 bases and the V segment lost 6 bases, leaving 5 bases of the junction unmatched. CDR1 MNHEY and CDR2 SVGAGI come from the germline V gene. CDR3 size: 13 residues. This CDR3 reads CASSRQGGQPQHF. CDR3 DNA sequence: TGTGCCAGCAGCCGACAGGGTGGTCAGCCCCAGCATTTT.

This rearrangement joins TRBV5-5 to TRBJ2-5; D ambiguous. Germline CDR1 is SGHKS and CDR2 is YYEKEE (reference sequence). This CDR3 region has 11 residues. V was shortened by 4 bases and J by 5 bases, with 6 bases between the two germline ends. CDR3 protein: CASSVLETQYF. CDR3 nucleotide sequence: TGTGCCAGCAGCGTCTTGGAGACCCAGTACTTC.